These T cell receptor beta chains were read from a single sample in a study of cytomegalovirus exposure and HLA in healthy donors. The protocol was immunoSEQ multiplex PCR, while the TCRdb copy is restricted to in-frame clones and leaves out a portion. Among roughly 63,000 clones listed, 75% were seen once. Sequenced: PBMCs. These receptors came from a middle-aged woman in good health and CMV-seropositive. Each CDR3 is given with its conserved first and last residue. Each record gives: D gene, clone size, J gene, CDR3 length, V gene, CDR3 DNA, CDR3 protein. A D gene is named only where the DNA matches it firmly. Size values are once, few and many counts, or a class for expanded clones, and some rows have none.

d_call: TRBD1; clone_size: few; j_call: TRBJ1-3; cdr3_length: 15; v_call: TRBV5-8; cdr3_nt: TGTGCCAGCACCTCAGGGGGCACTACTGGAAACACCATATATTTT; cdr3_aa: CASTSGGTTGNTIYF
d_call: TRBD1; clone_size: .; j_call: TRBJ1-5; cdr3_length: 14; v_call: TRBV6-5; cdr3_nt: TGTGCCAGCAGTTCACGACAGGGTCTTTGGCCCCAGCATTTT; cdr3_aa: CASSSRQGLWPQHF
d_call: .; clone_size: .; j_call: TRBJ1-2; cdr3_length: 13; v_call: TRBV4-3; cdr3_nt: TGCGCCAGCAGCCAAGATCAGGGGTACGGCTACACCTTC; cdr3_aa: CASSQDQGYGYTF
d_call: TRBD1; clone_size: .; j_call: TRBJ2-5; cdr3_length: 15; v_call: TRBV5-4; cdr3_nt: TGTGCCAGCAGCGGCCCGACAGGGGTCCAAGAGACCCAGTACTTC; cdr3_aa: CASSGPTGVQETQYF
d_call: TRBD2; clone_size: .; j_call: TRBJ2-3; cdr3_length: 14; v_call: TRBV4-3; cdr3_nt: TGCGCCAGCAGCCAGGGGGGGGTGTCCGATACGCAGTATTTT; cdr3_aa: CASSQGGVSDTQYF
d_call: .; clone_size: .; j_call: TRBJ2-2; cdr3_length: 14; v_call: TRBV7-9; cdr3_nt: TGTGCCAGCAGCCAGGACTTAAACACCGGGGAGCTGTTTTTT; cdr3_aa: CASSQDLNTGELFF
d_call: TRBD1; clone_size: once; j_call: TRBJ1-1; cdr3_length: 16; v_call: TRBV7-2; cdr3_nt: TGTGCCAGCAGCTTAGGCCCGGGACAGGGCGCCACTGAAGCTTTCTTT; cdr3_aa: CASSLGPGQGATEAFF
d_call: TRBD2; clone_size: .; j_call: TRBJ2-3; cdr3_length: 15; v_call: TRBV11-3; cdr3_nt: TGTGCCAGCGGCACTAGCGGGGGGGCCCCTGGTACGCAGTATTTT; cdr3_aa: CASGTSGGAPGTQYF
d_call: TRBD1; clone_size: .; j_call: TRBJ1-2; cdr3_length: 13; v_call: TRBV10-3; cdr3_nt: TGTGCCATCAGCCAGCAGGGGGCGGAAGGCTACACCTTC; cdr3_aa: CAISQQGAEGYTF
d_call: .; clone_size: .; j_call: TRBJ2-3; cdr3_length: 12; v_call: TRBV5-1; cdr3_nt: TGCGCCAGCAGGACAAACACAGATACGCAGTATTTT; cdr3_aa: CASRTNTDTQYF
d_call: .; clone_size: .; j_call: TRBJ2-1; cdr3_length: 13; v_call: TRBV18; cdr3_nt: TGTGCCAGCTCACCGTACCGGGGTCCTGAGCAGTTCTTC; cdr3_aa: CASSPYRGPEQFF
d_call: TRBD2; clone_size: .; j_call: TRBJ2-7; cdr3_length: 16; v_call: TRBV5-1; cdr3_nt: TGCGCCAGCAGCTCATCTAGCGGGGGCCTCTCCTACGAGCAGTACTTC; cdr3_aa: CASSSSSGGLSYEQYF
d_call: .; clone_size: .; j_call: TRBJ2-7; cdr3_length: 12; v_call: TRBV7-9; cdr3_nt: TGTTCCAGCAGCTTACAGGGCTACGAGCAGTACTTC; cdr3_aa: CSSSLQGYEQYF
d_call: TRBD2; clone_size: once; j_call: TRBJ2-3; cdr3_length: 16; v_call: TRBV7-9; cdr3_nt: TGTGCCAGCAGCTTCGGGGCGGGGGGTTACACAGATACGCAGTATTTT; cdr3_aa: CASSFGAGGYTDTQYF
d_call: TRBD1; clone_size: .; j_call: TRBJ1-5; cdr3_length: 17; v_call: TRBV18; cdr3_nt: TGTGCCAGCTCGTCAGGACAGGGAAGGACTGCCGGTCAGCCCCAGCATTTT; cdr3_aa: CASSSGQGRTAGQPQHF
d_call: .; clone_size: .; j_call: TRBJ2-1; cdr3_length: 13; v_call: TRBV7-9; cdr3_nt: TGTGCCAGCAGCTTAGGTGCCAGCAATGAGCAGTTCTTC; cdr3_aa: CASSLGASNEQFF
d_call: TRBD1; clone_size: .; j_call: TRBJ1-2; cdr3_length: 13; v_call: TRBV29-1; cdr3_nt: TGCAGCGTTACCCCCGGGACAGGAATGGACTACACCTTC; cdr3_aa: CSVTPGTGMDYTF